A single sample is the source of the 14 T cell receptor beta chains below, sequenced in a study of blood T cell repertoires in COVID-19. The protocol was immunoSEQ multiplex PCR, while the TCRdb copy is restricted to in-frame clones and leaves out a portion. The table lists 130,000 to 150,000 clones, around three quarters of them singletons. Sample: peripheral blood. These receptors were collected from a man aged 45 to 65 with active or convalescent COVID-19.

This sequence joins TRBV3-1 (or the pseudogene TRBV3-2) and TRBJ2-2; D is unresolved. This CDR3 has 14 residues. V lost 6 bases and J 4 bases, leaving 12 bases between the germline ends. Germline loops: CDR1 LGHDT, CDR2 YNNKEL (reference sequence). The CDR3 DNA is TGTGCCAGCAGTCGAAGCGACGGCACCGGGGAGCTGTTTTTT. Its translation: CASSRSDGTGELFF.

This CDR3 is CASSELAGGGDYEQYF. As DNA, the CDR3 is TGTGCCAGCAGTGAACTAGCGGGAGGTGGGGACTACGAGCAGTACTTC. The chain has TRBV6-1 and TRBJ2-7; 11 positions agree with TRBD2. The CDR3 is 16 amino acids. The germline gives CDR1 MNHNS, CDR2 SASEGT. Trimming removed 2 bases from V and 3 bases from J; junction bases left unmatched: 6.

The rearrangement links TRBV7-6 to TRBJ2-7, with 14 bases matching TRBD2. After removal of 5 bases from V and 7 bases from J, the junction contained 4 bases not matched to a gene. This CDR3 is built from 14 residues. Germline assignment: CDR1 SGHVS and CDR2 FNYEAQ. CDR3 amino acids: CASSGLAGGVEQYF. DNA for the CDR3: TGTGCCAGCAGCGGACTAGCGGGAGGAGTTGAGCAGTACTTC.

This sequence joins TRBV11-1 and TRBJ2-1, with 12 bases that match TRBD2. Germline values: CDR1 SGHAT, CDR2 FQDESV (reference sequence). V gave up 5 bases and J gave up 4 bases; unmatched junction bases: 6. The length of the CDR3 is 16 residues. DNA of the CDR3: TGTGCCAGCAGCCCCTCCGGGACTAGCGGGTACAATGAGCAGTTCTTC. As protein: CASSPSGTSGYNEQFF.

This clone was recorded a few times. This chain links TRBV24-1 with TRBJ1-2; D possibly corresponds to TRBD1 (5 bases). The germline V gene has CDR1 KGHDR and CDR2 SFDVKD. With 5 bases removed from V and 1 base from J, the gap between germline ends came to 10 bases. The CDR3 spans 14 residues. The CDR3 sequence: CATSGRQLNYGYTF. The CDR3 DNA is TGTGCCACCAGTGGACGACAGCTTAACTATGGCTACACCTTC.

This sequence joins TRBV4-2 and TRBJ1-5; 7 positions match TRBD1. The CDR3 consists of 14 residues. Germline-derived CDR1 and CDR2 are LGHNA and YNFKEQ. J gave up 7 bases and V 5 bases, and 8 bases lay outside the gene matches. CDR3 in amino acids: CASSSRQGPQPQHF. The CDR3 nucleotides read TGTGCCAGCAGCTCACGACAGGGACCCCAGCCCCAGCATTTT.

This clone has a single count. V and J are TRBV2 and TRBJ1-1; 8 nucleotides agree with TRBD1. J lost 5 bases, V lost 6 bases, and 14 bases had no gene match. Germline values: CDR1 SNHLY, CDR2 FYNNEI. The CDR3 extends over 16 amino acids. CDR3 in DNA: TGTGCCAGCAGGACGCGTCCAGGACAGGGAGATACTGAAGCTTTCTTT. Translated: CASRTRPGQGDTEAFF.

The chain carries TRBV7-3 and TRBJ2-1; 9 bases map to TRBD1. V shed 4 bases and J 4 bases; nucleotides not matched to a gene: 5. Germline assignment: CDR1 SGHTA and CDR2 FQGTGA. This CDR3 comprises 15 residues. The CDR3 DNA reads TGTGCCAGCAGCTCCAGGACAGGGGATTACAATGAGCAGTTCTTC. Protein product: CASSSRTGDYNEQFF. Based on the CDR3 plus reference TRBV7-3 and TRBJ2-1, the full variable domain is GAGVSQTPSNKVTEKGKYVELRCDPISGHTALYWYRQSLGQGPEFLIYFQGTGAADDSGLPNDRFFAVRPEGSVSTLKIQRTERGDSAVYLCASSSRTGDYNEQFFGPGTRLTVL.

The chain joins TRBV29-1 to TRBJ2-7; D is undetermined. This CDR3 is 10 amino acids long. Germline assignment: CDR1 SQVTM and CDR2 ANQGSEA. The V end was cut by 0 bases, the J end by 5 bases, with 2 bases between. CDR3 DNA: TGCAGCGTTGAAGATAACGAGCAGTACTTC. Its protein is CSVEDNEQYF.

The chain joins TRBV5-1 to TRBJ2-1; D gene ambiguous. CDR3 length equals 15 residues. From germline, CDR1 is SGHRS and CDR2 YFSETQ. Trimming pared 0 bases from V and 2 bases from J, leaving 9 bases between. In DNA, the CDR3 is TGCGCCAGCAGCTTGGACTTCGAACCCTACAATGAGCAGTTCTTC. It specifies CASSLDFEPYNEQFF.

CDR3 nucleotides: TGTGCCAGCAGCACACCGAACACTGAAGCTTTCTTT. This sequence encodes CASSTPNTEAFF. The chain couples TRBV7-9 to TRBJ1-1; D gene ambiguous. The CDR3 consists of 12 residues. V lost 5 bases, J lost 1 base, and 5 bases lay in between. Germline values: CDR1 SEHNR, CDR2 FQNEAQ (reference sequence). Together with reference TRBV7-9 and TRBJ1-1, the CDR3 gives the full variable domain: DTGVSQNPRHKITKRGQNVTFRCDPISEHNRLYWYRQTLGQGPEFLTYFQNEAQLEKSRLLSDRFSAERPKGSFSTLEIQRTEQGDSAMYLCASSTPNTEAFFGQGTRLTVV.

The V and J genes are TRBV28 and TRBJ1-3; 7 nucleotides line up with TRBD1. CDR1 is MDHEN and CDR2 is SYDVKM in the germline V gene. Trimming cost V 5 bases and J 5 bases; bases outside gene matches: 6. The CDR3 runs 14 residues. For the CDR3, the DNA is TGTGCCAGCAGTCAGACAGGGCCGCGAAACACCATATATTTT. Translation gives CASSQTGPRNTIYF.

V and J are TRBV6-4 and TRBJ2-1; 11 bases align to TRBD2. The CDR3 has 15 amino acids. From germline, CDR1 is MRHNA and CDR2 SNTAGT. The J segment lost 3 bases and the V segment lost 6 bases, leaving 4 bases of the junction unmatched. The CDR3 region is CASRRTSGSYNEQFF. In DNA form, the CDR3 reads TGTGCCAGCAGACGTACTAGCGGGAGCTACAATGAGCAGTTCTTC.

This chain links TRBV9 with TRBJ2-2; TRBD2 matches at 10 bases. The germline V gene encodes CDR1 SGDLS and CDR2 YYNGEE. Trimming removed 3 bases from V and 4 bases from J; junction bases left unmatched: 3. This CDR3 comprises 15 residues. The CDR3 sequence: CASSASGSTTGELFF. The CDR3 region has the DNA TGTGCCAGCAGCGCTAGCGGGAGTACCACCGGGGAGCTGTTTTTT.